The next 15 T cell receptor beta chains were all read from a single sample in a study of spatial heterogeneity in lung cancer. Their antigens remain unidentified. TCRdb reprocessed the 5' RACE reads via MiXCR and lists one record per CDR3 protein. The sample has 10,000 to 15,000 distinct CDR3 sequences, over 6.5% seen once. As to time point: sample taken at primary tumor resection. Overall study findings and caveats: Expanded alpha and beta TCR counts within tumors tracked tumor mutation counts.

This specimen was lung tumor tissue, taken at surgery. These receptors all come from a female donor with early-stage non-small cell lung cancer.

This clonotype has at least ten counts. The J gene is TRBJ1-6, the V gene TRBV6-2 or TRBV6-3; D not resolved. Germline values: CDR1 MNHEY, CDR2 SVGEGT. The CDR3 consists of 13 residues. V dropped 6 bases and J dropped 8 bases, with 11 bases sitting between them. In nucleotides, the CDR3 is TGTGCCAGCAGAGGGTCGGCTGATTCACCCCTCCACTTT. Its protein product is CASRGSADSPLHF.

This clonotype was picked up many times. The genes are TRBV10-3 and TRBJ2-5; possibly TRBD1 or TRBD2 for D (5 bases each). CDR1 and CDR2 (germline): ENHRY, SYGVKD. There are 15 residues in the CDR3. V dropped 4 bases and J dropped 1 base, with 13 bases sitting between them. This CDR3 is CAISGHLGGQETQYF. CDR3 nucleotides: TGTGCCATCAGTGGACACCTTGGGGGCCAAGAGACCCAGTACTTC.

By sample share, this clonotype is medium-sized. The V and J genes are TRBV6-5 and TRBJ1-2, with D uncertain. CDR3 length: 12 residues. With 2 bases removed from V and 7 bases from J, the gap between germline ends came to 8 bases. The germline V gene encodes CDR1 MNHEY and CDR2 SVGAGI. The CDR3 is CASSYGYGGYTF. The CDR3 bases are TGTGCCAGCAGTTACGGATATGGTGGCTACACCTTC.

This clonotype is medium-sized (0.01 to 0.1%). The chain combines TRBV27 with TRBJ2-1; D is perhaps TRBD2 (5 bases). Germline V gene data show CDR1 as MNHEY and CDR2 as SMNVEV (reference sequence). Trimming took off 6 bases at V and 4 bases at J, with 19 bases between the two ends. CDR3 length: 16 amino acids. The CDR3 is CASRRGSSAGYNEQFF. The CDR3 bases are TGTGCCAGCAGGCGAGGGTCTAGTGCAGGTTACAATGAGCAGTTCTTC.

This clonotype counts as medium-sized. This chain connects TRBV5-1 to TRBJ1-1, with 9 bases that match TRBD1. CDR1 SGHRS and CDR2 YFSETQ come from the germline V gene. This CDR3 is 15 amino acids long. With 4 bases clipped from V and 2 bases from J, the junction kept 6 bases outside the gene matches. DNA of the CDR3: TGCGCCAGCAGCCGACAGGGGGACATCAACACTGAAGCTTTCTTT. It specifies CASSRQGDINTEAFF.

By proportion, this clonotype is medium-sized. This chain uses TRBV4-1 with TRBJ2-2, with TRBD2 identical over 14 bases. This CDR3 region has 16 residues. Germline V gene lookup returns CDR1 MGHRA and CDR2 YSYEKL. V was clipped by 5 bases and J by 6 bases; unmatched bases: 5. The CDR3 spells CASSERGLAGAGELFF. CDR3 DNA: TGCGCCAGCAGCGAAAGGGGACTAGCGGGAGCCGGGGAGCTGTTTTTT.

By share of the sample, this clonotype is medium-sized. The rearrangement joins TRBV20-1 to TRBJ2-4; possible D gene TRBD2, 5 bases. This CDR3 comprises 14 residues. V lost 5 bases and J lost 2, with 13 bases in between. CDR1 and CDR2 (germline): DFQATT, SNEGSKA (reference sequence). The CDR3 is CSAPEAMTKNIQYF. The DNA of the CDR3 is TGCAGTGCTCCGGAGGCGATGACCAAAAACATTCAGTACTTC.

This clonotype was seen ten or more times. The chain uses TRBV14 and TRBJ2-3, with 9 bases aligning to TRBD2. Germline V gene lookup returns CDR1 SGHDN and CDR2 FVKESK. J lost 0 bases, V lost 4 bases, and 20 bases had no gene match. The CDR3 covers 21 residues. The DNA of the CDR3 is TGTGCCAGCAGCCGCAACCCCGGAGTAGCGGGAGCGGGCCGAAGCACAGATACGCAGTATTTT. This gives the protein CASSRNPGVAGAGRSTDTQYF.

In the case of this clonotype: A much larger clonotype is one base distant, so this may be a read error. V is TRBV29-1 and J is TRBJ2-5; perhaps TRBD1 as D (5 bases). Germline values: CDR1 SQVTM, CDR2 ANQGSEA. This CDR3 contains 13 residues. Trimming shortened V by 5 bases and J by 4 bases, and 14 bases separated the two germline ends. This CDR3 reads CSVRSGPLETQYF. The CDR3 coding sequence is TGCAGCGTTCGTTCAGGGCCCCTAGAGACCCAGTACTTC.

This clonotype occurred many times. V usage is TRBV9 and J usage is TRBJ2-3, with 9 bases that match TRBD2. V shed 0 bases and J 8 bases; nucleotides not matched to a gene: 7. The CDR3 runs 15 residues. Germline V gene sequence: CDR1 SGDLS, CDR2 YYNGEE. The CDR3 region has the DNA TGTGCCAGCAGCGTAGGTCCTAGCGGGATGGGTACGCAGTATTTT. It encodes CASSVGPSGMGTQYF.

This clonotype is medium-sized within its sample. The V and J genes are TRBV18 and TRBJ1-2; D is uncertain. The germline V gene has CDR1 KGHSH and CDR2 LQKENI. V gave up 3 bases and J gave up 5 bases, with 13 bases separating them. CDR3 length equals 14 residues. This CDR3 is CASSPSLDIYGYTF. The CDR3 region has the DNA TGTGCCAGCTCACCGAGTTTAGATATTTATGGCTACACCTTC.

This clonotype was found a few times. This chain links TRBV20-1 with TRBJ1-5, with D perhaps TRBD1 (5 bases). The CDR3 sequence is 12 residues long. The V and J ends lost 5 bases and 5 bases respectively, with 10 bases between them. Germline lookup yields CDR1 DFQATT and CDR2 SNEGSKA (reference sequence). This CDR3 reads CSAPGFDQPQHF. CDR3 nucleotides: TGCAGTGCTCCAGGGTTTGATCAGCCCCAGCATTTT.

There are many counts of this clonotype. In nucleotides, the CDR3 is TGTGCCAGCAGCAGGGGCGGGAGCAATCAGCCCCAGCATTTT. Protein product: CASSRGGSNQPQHF. The chain carries TRBV6-2 or TRBV6-3 and TRBJ1-5, with a possible D match to TRBD1 (6 bases). The CDR3 runs to 14 residues. CDR1 is MNHEY, CDR2 SVGEGT, per germline. Trimming took 6 bases from V and 1 from J, leaving 10 bases between them.

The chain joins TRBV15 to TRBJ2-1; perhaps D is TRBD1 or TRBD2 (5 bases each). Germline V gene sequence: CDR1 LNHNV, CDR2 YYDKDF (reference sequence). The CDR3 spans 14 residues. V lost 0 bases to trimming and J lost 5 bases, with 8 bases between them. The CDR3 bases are TGTGCCACCAGCAGAGATGGGGGTAACAATGAGCAGTTCTTC. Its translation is CATSRDGGNNEQFF.

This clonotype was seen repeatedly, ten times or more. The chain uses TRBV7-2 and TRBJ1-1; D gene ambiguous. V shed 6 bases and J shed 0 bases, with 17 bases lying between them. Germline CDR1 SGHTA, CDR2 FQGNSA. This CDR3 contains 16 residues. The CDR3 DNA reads TGTGCCAGCAGACCGTACCTAGGACCATTGAACACTGAAGCTTTCTTT. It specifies CASRPYLGPLNTEAFF.